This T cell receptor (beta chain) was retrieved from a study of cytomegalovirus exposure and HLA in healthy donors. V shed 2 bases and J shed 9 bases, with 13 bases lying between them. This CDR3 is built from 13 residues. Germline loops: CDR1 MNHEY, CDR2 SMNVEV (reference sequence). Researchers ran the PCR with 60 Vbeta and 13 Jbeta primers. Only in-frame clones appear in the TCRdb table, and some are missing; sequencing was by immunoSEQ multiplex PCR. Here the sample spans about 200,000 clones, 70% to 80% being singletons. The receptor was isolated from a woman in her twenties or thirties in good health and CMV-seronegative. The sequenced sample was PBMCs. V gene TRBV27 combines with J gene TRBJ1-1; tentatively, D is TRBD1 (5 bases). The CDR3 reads CASSLNVEGQAFF. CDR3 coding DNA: TGTGCCAGCAGTTTAAATGTGGAGGGGCAAGCTTTCTTT.